This TCR beta chain was sequenced during a study of T-cell reconstitution after alpha-beta-depleted transplantation in children (TCRdb year 2016). About the investigation overall: T-cell immune reconstitution after TCRalphabeta/CD19-depleted allogeneic hematopoietic cell transplantation in children was quantitatively tracked in the study by means of TCR repertoire profiling. Overall results and qualifications from the work: The frequencies of hyperexpanded clones fell over the following months, and after one year, T-cell counts and TCRbeta diversity were mostly attributed to newly produced T cells. The high TCRbeta diversity at day 60 in some patients was ascribed to recipient T cells and intrathymic progenitors that had survived conditioning. The apparently early alphabetaT-cell count recovery about two months after transplant was reportedly dependent on only several hundred rapidly expanded clones derived from non-depleted graft cells.

Library construction relied on PCR. These reads were obtained on an Illumina HiSeq 2500. TCR library preparation used molecular barcoding, with unique molecular identifiers applied to normalize quantification of the TCRbeta repertoire. The public sequencing data were trimmed at Q25 with fastp and processed into clonotypes with MiXCR by TCRdb, which kept only in-frame beta chains. When rows share a CDR3 protein, they turn into one entry using the most common DNA and genes. This sample holds some 310,000 distinct CDR3 sequences; more than 20% were observed only once. The ten largest make up roughly 11% of the sample. The treatment or condition label here, explained by the study, means: allogeneic hematopoietic cell transplantation with graft depleted of TCRalphabeta T cells and CD19 B cells. TCRalphabeta/CD19-depleted allogeneic hematopoietic cell grafts were given to the transplant recipients, all of whom were children.

Counted from cysteine to phenylalanine, this CDR3 has 14 amino acids. This entry keeps only the CDR3 DNA: 42 bases, framed from base 1. A note on this clonotype: The clone's antigen remains unknown. No much larger clone exists at a distance of one base, and base qualities are not known.

This chain is built from TRBV21-1 and TRBJ2-7; the table's D call, TRBD1, has no DNA check behind it. TRBV21-1 is recorded as a pseudogene. Sequenced material: PBMCs, mostly from graft donor cells, taken 180 days after TCRalphabeta/CD19-depleted stem cell transplant. The origin of this receptor is a male patient aged 5 to 17 who had a stem cell transplant for acute lymphoblastic leukemia, so the T cells may come from the graft donor. The base sequence is TGTGCCAGCAGCAAAGAGGGGCCAACCTACGAGCAGTACTTC. Its product reads: CASSKEGPTYEQYF.